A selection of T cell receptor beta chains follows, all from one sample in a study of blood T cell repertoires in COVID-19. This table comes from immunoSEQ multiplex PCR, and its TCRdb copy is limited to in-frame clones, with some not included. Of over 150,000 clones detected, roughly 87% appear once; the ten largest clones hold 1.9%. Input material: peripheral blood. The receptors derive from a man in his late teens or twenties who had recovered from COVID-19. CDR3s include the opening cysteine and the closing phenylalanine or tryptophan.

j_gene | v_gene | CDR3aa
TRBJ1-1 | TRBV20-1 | CSASWQKNTEAFF
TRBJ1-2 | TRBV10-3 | CAISETGLGNYGYTF
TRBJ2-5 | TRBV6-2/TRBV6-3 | CASSYSIGGRLQETQYF
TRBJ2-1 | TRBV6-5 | CASRTSGRTYNEQFF
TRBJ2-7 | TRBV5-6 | CARGRGTAYEQYF
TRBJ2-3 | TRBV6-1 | CASRTGERGTDTQYF
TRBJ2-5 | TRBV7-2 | CASSSRDRQETQYF
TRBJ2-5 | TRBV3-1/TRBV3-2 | CASSPPGTGQETQYF
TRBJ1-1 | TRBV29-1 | CSVDRAMGAEAFF
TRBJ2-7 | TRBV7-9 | CASSLDPQLRYEQYF
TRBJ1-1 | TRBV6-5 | CASSLGGAPEAFF
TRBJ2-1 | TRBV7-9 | CASSHSSGRHNEQFF
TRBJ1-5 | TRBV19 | CASSIADRNQPQHF
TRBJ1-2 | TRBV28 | CASTATGLFYGYTF
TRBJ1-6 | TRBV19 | CATRGSSYNSPLHF
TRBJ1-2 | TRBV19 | CASSPSSGLNNYGYTF
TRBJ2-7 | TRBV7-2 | CASSLGGTRETGMYEQYF
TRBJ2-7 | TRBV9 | CASSVAPGELGYEQYF
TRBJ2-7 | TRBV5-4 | CASSLITKTHSGSYEQYF
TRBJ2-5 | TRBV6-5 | CASSTFGSGLETQYF
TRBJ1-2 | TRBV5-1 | CASSLDRGHYGYTF
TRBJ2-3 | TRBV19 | CASSRLEAQYF
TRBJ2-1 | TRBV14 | CASSPLYGDSYNEQFF
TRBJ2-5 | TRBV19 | CASSITGLAGQETQYF
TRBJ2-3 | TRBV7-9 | CASSFGQTRTQYF
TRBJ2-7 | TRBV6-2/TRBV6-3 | CASSYRAGGSEQYF
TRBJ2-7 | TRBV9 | CASSARESSGSYEQYF
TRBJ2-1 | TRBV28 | CASTTPSGRGYNEQFF
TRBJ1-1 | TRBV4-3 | CASSQDGSGWGGVGTEAFF
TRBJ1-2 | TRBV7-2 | CASSLHDRVPNYGYTF
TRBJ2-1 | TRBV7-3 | CASSRGSYNEQFF
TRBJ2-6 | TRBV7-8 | CASSLNPGRSGANVLTF
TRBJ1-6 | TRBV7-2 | CASSFENSPLHF
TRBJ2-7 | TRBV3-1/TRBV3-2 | CASSQEAMFGGAQTIRSYEQYF
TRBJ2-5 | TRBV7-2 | CASSLDRVETQYF
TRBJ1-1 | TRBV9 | CASSFQGSTEAFF
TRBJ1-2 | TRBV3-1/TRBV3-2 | CASSQINLTGYGYTF
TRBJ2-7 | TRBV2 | CASSSSGGSYEQYF
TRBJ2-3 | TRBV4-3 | CASSHAWGDTDTQYF
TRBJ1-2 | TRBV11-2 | CASSPTFYGYTF
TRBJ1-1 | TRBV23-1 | CASRWAFEAFF